These T cell receptor beta chains were read from a single sample in a study of blood T cell repertoires in COVID-19. Sequenced by immunoSEQ multiplex PCR; TCRdb stores in-frame clones only, minus some. The sample records about 150,000 clones, about 73% being singletons. Source material: peripheral blood. The receptor source for this set is an elderly man with acute or convalescent COVID-19. The CDR3 runs from the conserved cysteine through the conserved F or W. A D gene is named only where the DNA matches it firmly. Size is stated for part of the rows, as once, few or many counts, or as a class when the clone is expanded.

clone_size: .
v_call: TRBV19
j_call: TRBJ2-3
d_call: TRBD1
cdr3_nt: TGTGCCAGTCGGAGACAGGGGGGAACAGATACGCAGTATTTT
cdr3_aa: CASRRQGGTDTQYF

clone_size: .
v_call: TRBV7-6
j_call: TRBJ2-2
d_call: TRBD1
cdr3_nt: TGTGCCAGCAGCTTAGGACAGGGGAACACCGGGGAGCTGTTTTTT
cdr3_aa: CASSLGQGNTGELFF

clone_size: .
v_call: TRBV6-5
j_call: TRBJ1-1
d_call: TRBD1
cdr3_nt: TGTGCCAGCATCCGACAGGGGTCAGGGACTGAAGCTTTCTTT
cdr3_aa: CASIRQGSGTEAFF

clone_size: .
v_call: TRBV27
j_call: TRBJ1-1
d_call: .
cdr3_nt: TGTGCCAGCAGTTTTTATACAGGGTCCACTGAAGCTTTCTTT
cdr3_aa: CASSFYTGSTEAFF

clone_size: .
v_call: TRBV29-1
j_call: TRBJ1-4
d_call: TRBD1
cdr3_nt: TGCAGCGGGGGGACAGGTGGGTTGGCTGAAAAACTGTTTTTT
cdr3_aa: CSGGTGGLAEKLFF

clone_size: .
v_call: TRBV5-6
j_call: TRBJ1-5
d_call: TRBD1
cdr3_nt: TGTGCCAGCAGTCCTCGACAGGGAAGATATAGCAATCAGCCCCAGCATTTT
cdr3_aa: CASSPRQGRYSNQPQHF

clone_size: .
v_call: TRBV30
j_call: TRBJ2-3
d_call: .
cdr3_nt: TGTGCCTGGAGTGGGACAGGCACAGATACGCAGTATTTT
cdr3_aa: CAWSGTGTDTQYF

clone_size: .
v_call: TRBV5-1
j_call: TRBJ2-2
d_call: TRBD1
cdr3_nt: TGCGCCAGCAACCCCTCCGGGACAGGGAACACCGGGGAGCTGTTTTTT
cdr3_aa: CASNPSGTGNTGELFF

clone_size: once
v_call: TRBV5-6
j_call: TRBJ2-5
d_call: TRBD2
cdr3_nt: TGTGCCAGCAGCTTGATAACTAGCGGGGGGGCCCGGGGAGAGACCCAGTACTTC
cdr3_aa: CASSLITSGGARGETQYF

clone_size: .
v_call: TRBV19
j_call: TRBJ1-2
d_call: TRBD1
cdr3_nt: TGTGCCAGTAGTCCGACCGGGACAGCCTATGGCTACACCTTC
cdr3_aa: CASSPTGTAYGYTF

clone_size: .
v_call: TRBV6-2/TRBV6-3
j_call: TRBJ1-1
d_call: .
cdr3_nt: TGTGCCAGCAGTTACGACGGTGGGGGGACTGAAGCTTTCTTT
cdr3_aa: CASSYDGGGTEAFF

clone_size: .
v_call: TRBV5-1
j_call: TRBJ2-1
d_call: .
cdr3_nt: TGCGCCAGCAGTCTTAATCCGGGAAGGATCATAAACAATGAGCAGTTCTTC
cdr3_aa: CASSLNPGRIINNEQFF

clone_size: .
v_call: TRBV18
j_call: TRBJ1-4
d_call: TRBD1
cdr3_nt: TGTGCCAGCTCGCCTGGACAGGGGGCTACAAATTTT
cdr3_aa: CASSPGQGATNF

clone_size: .
v_call: TRBV5-8
j_call: TRBJ2-7
d_call: .
cdr3_nt: TGTGCCAGCAGCCGCTACGAGCAGTACTTC
cdr3_aa: CASSRYEQYF

clone_size: few
v_call: TRBV9
j_call: TRBJ2-1
d_call: TRBD2
cdr3_nt: TGTGCCAGCAGCGACCCTCTAGCGGGGGCTTACAATGAGCAGTTCTTC
cdr3_aa: CASSDPLAGAYNEQFF

clone_size: .
v_call: TRBV6-5
j_call: TRBJ1-1
d_call: .
cdr3_nt: TGTGCCAGCAGCCCCGAGATTTTAAACACTGAAGCTTTCTTT
cdr3_aa: CASSPEILNTEAFF

clone_size: .
v_call: TRBV10-3
j_call: TRBJ1-5
d_call: .
cdr3_nt: TGTGCCATCAGTGCCGGGGATAGCAATCAGCCCCAGCATTTT
cdr3_aa: CAISAGDSNQPQHF

clone_size: .
v_call: TRBV4-1
j_call: TRBJ1-1
d_call: .
cdr3_nt: TGCGCCAGCAGCCAGACAGACCGCTTGAACACTGAAGCTTTCTTT
cdr3_aa: CASSQTDRLNTEAFF

clone_size: .
v_call: TRBV7-8
j_call: TRBJ1-2
d_call: .
cdr3_nt: TGTGCCAGCAGCTTAGCAGGGGGAAGTGGCTACACCTTC
cdr3_aa: CASSLAGGSGYTF

clone_size: .
v_call: TRBV4-3
j_call: TRBJ1-2
d_call: TRBD1
cdr3_nt: TGCGCCAGCAGCCCCGACAGGGGGCAAGGCTACACCTTC
cdr3_aa: CASSPDRGQGYTF

clone_size: .
v_call: TRBV7-9
j_call: TRBJ2-2
d_call: .
cdr3_nt: TGTGCCAGCAGGGCCGCCGGGACACCCAACACCGGGGAGCTGTTTTTT
cdr3_aa: CASRAAGTPNTGELFF

clone_size: .
v_call: TRBV7-9
j_call: TRBJ2-3
d_call: .
cdr3_nt: TGTGCCAGCAGCTTAGCAGGCGGAGATACGCAGTATTTT
cdr3_aa: CASSLAGGDTQYF

clone_size: .
v_call: TRBV6-5
j_call: TRBJ2-6
d_call: TRBD1
cdr3_nt: TGTGCCAGCAGCTTAGGGACAGCCGGGGCCAACGTCCTGACTTTC
cdr3_aa: CASSLGTAGANVLTF

clone_size: .
v_call: TRBV27
j_call: TRBJ2-7
d_call: TRBD1
cdr3_nt: TGTGCCAGCAGTTTAGGGACAGGGGCGGACGAGCAGTACTTC
cdr3_aa: CASSLGTGADEQYF

clone_size: few
v_call: TRBV11-2
j_call: TRBJ1-1
d_call: .
cdr3_nt: TGTGCCAGCAGCTTAGATTCGGGCGGGGGCGGAGGAGCTTTCTTT
cdr3_aa: CASSLDSGGGGGAFF

clone_size: .
v_call: TRBV12-3/TRBV12-4
j_call: TRBJ1-2
d_call: .
cdr3_nt: TGTGCCAGCAGTTTAATCGAGGGGGACTACACCTTC
cdr3_aa: CASSLIEGDYTF

clone_size: medium-sized
v_call: TRBV9
j_call: TRBJ2-3
d_call: .
cdr3_nt: TGTGCCAGCAGCCCCGGGGAGGCGTCAACAGATACGCAGTATTTT
cdr3_aa: CASSPGEASTDTQYF

clone_size: few
v_call: TRBV7-2
j_call: TRBJ1-1
d_call: TRBD1
cdr3_nt: TGTGCCAGCAGCTTCGGGACAGGGATGCTGATAACTGAAGCTTTCTTT
cdr3_aa: CASSFGTGMLITEAFF

clone_size: .
v_call: TRBV6-5
j_call: TRBJ1-5
d_call: TRBD1
cdr3_nt: TGTGCCAGCAGCCGCGACAGGGTTCAGCCCCAGCATTTT
cdr3_aa: CASSRDRVQPQHF

clone_size: .
v_call: TRBV5-1
j_call: TRBJ2-2
d_call: TRBD1
cdr3_nt: TGCGCCAGCGTTAAGACAGGGGACACCGGGGAGCTGTTTTTT
cdr3_aa: CASVKTGDTGELFF

clone_size: .
v_call: TRBV13
j_call: TRBJ1-6
d_call: .
cdr3_nt: TGTGCCAGCAGCCTAGGAGATACGGGGAATTCACCCCTCCACTTT
cdr3_aa: CASSLGDTGNSPLHF

clone_size: .
v_call: TRBV19
j_call: TRBJ2-1
d_call: TRBD2
cdr3_nt: TGTGCCAGTAGTCGGACTAGCGGTCGGTACAATGAGCAGTTCTTC
cdr3_aa: CASSRTSGRYNEQFF

clone_size: .
v_call: TRBV27
j_call: TRBJ1-2
d_call: TRBD1
cdr3_nt: TGTGCCAGCAGTTTAAATCAGGGGGTGGCGAGGGACTATGGCTACACCTTC
cdr3_aa: CASSLNQGVARDYGYTF

clone_size: .
v_call: TRBV19
j_call: TRBJ2-6
d_call: TRBD1
cdr3_nt: TGTGCCAGTAGAGGGACAGGGGCCGGGGCCAACGTCCTGACTTTC
cdr3_aa: CASRGTGAGANVLTF

clone_size: .
v_call: TRBV7-8
j_call: TRBJ2-7
d_call: TRBD2
cdr3_nt: TGTGCCAGCAGCCCGAGGACTAGCGGCGGCATCCAGGACTTC
cdr3_aa: CASSPRTSGGIQDF

clone_size: .
v_call: TRBV4-1
j_call: TRBJ1-1
d_call: .
cdr3_nt: TGCGCCAGCAGCCAAGTACAGCCCGCACTGGAAGCTTTCTTT
cdr3_aa: CASSQVQPALEAFF

clone_size: .
v_call: TRBV1
j_call: TRBJ1-5
d_call: .
cdr3_nt: TGCACCAGCAGCCAAGGAGGGCCAGAGAGGCAGCCCCAGCATTTT
cdr3_aa: CTSSQGGPERQPQHF

clone_size: .
v_call: TRBV6-5
j_call: TRBJ2-2
d_call: TRBD1
cdr3_nt: TGTGCCAGCAGGCGACAGGGGGTAAACACCGGGGAGCTGTTTTTT
cdr3_aa: CASRRQGVNTGELFF

clone_size: .
v_call: TRBV3-1/TRBV3-2
j_call: TRBJ2-1
d_call: TRBD2
cdr3_nt: TGTGCCAGCCGCGGGGGGGGGATAGGAACTGAGCAGTTCTTC
cdr3_aa: CASRGGGIGTEQFF

clone_size: .
v_call: TRBV24-1
j_call: TRBJ2-1
d_call: .
cdr3_nt: TGTGCCACCAGTGATTCGGTCGACAATGAGCAGTTCTTC
cdr3_aa: CATSDSVDNEQFF

clone_size: .
v_call: TRBV7-8
j_call: TRBJ1-3
d_call: .
cdr3_nt: TGTGCCAGCAGCTTACGGGCAGGGACTACCTCTGGAAACACCATATATTTT
cdr3_aa: CASSLRAGTTSGNTIYF

clone_size: .
v_call: TRBV3-1/TRBV3-2
j_call: TRBJ1-2
d_call: .
cdr3_nt: TGTGCCAGCAGCGAAAGGCAGGGTGGTGGCTACACCTTC
cdr3_aa: CASSERQGGGYTF

clone_size: .
v_call: TRBV29-1
j_call: TRBJ2-3
d_call: .
cdr3_nt: TGCAGCGTTGAGGCCAGCACAGATACGCAGTATTTT
cdr3_aa: CSVEASTDTQYF

clone_size: once
v_call: TRBV10-3
j_call: TRBJ1-6
d_call: .
cdr3_nt: TGTGCCATCAGTGAGTCTAGTAATTCACCCCTCCACTTT
cdr3_aa: CAISESSNSPLHF

clone_size: .
v_call: TRBV12-1
j_call: TRBJ2-2
d_call: .
cdr3_nt: TGTGCCAGCAGCTCGGGGCTAGCGGGGGATTCGAACACCGGGGAGCTGTTTTTT
cdr3_aa: CASSSGLAGDSNTGELFF

clone_size: .
v_call: TRBV27
j_call: TRBJ2-6
d_call: .
cdr3_nt: TGTGCCAGCAGTTTAATGTGGAGCGGGGCCAACGTCCTGACTTTC
cdr3_aa: CASSLMWSGANVLTF

clone_size: .
v_call: TRBV29-1
j_call: TRBJ1-4
d_call: .
cdr3_nt: TGCAGCGTTGAAAGGGAGGAAAAACTGTTTTTT
cdr3_aa: CSVEREEKLFF